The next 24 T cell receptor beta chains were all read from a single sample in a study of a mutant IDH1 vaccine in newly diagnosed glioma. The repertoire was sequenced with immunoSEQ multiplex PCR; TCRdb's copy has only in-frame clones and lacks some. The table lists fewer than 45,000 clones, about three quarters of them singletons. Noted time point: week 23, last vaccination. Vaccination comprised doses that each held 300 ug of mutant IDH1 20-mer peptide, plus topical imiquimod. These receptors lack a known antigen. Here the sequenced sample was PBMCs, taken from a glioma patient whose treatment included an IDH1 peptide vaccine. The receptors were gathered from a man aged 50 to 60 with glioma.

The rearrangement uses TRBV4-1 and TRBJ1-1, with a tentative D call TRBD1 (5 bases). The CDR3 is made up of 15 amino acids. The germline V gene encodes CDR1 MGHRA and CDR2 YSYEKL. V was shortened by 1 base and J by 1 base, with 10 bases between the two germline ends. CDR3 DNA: TGCGCCAGCAGCCAAGTGCCGGGGCGGAACACTGAAGCTTTCTTT. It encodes CASSQVPGRNTEAFF.

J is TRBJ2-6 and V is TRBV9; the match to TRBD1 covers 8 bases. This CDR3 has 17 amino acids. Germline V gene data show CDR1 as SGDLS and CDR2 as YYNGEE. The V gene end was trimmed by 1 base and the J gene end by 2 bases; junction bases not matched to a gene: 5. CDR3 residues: CASSVKAGGAGANVLTF. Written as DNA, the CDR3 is TGTGCCAGCAGCGTAAAAGCAGGGGGCGCTGGGGCCAACGTCCTGACTTTC.

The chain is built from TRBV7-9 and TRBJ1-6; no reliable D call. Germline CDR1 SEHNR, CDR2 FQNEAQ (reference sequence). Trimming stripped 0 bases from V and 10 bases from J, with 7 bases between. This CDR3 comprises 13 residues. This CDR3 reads CASSLAQESPLHF. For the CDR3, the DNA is TGTGCCAGCAGCTTAGCCCAGGAGTCACCCCTCCACTTT.

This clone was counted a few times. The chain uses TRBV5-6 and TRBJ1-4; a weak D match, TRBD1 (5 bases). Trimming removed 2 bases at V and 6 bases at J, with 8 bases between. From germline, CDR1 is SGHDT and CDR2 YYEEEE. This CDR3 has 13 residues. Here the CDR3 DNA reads TGTGCCAGCAGCTTCAGGGCCCATGAAAAACTGTTTTTT. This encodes CASSFRAHEKLFF.

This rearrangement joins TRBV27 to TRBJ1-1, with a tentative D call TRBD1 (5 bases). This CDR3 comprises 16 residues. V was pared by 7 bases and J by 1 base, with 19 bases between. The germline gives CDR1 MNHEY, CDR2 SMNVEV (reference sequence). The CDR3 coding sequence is TGTGCCAGCATGTTTTCTCCCGGAACAGGGAACACTGAAGCTTTCTTT. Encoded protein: CASMFSPGTGNTEAFF.

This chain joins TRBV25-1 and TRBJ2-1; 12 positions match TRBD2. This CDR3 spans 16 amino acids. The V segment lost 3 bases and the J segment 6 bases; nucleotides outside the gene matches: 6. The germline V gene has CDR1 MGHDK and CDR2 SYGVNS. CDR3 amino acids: CASSEPRLAGANEQFF. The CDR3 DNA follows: TGTGCCAGCAGTGAGCCCCGACTAGCGGGGGCCAATGAGCAGTTCTTC.

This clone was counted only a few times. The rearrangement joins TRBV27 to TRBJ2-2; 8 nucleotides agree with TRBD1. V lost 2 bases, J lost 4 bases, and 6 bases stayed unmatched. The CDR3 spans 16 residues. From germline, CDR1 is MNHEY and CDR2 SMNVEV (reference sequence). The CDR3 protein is CASSLHGQGSTGELFF. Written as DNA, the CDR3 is TGTGCCAGCAGTTTACATGGACAGGGTTCCACCGGGGAGCTGTTTTTT.

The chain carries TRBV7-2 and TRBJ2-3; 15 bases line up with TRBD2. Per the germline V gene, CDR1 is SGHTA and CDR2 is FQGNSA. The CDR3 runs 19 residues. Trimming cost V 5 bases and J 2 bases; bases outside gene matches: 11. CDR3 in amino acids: CASSLLIWTSGGVTDTQYF. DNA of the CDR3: TGTGCCAGCAGCCTATTAATTTGGACTAGCGGGGGGGTCACAGATACGCAGTATTTT.

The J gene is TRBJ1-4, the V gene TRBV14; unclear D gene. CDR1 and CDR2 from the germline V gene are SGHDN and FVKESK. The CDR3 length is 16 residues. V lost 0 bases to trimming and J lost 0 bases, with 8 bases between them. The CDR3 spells CASSQDFPATNEKLFF. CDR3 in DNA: TGTGCCAGCAGCCAAGATTTTCCAGCAACTAATGAAAAACTGTTTTTT.

The CDR3 spells CASSLDSGGWYEQYF. The CDR3 nucleotides read TGTGCCAGCAGCTTGGATAGCGGGGGGTGGTACGAGCAGTACTTC. This rearrangement joins TRBV5-4 to TRBJ2-7; the match to TRBD2 covers 10 bases. This CDR3 has 15 residues. V lost 0 bases, J lost 4 bases, and 4 bases stayed unmatched. In germline, CDR1 is SGHNT, CDR2 YYREEE (reference sequence).

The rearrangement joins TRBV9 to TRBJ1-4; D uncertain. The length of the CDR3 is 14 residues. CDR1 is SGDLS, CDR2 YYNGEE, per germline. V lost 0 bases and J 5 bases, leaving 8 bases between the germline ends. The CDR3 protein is CASSVGGRNEKLFF. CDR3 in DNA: TGTGCCAGCAGCGTAGGCGGTCGGAATGAAAAACTGTTTTTT.

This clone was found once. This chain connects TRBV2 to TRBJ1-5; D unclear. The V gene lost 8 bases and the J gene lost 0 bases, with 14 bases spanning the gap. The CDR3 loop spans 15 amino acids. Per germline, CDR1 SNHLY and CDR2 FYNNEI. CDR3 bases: TGTGCCAGCCGGACTGATGGGGATAGCAATCAGCCCCAGCATTTT. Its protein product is CASRTDGDSNQPQHF. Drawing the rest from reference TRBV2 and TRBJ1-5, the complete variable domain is EPEVTQTPSHQVTQMGQEVILRCVPISNHLYFYWYRQILGQKVEFLVSFYNNEISEKSEIFDDQFSVERPDGSNFTLKIRSTKLEDSAMYFCASRTDGDSNQPQHFGDGTRLSIL.

In DNA form, the CDR3 reads TGTGCCAGCAGCTCCAGCACAGCAACTAATGAAAAACTGTTTTTT. It codes for CASSSSTATNEKLFF. The rearrangement uses TRBV5-4 and TRBJ1-4; D is uncertain. Germline V gene lookup returns CDR1 SGHNT and CDR2 YYREEE (reference sequence). There are 15 residues in the CDR3. The V end lost 3 bases, the J end lost 0 bases, and 9 bases lay between the germline ends. The full variable domain, its missing parts supplied by reference TRBV5-4 and TRBJ1-4, is ETGVTQSPTHLIKTRGQQVTLRCSSQSGHNTVSWYQQALGQGPQFIFQYYREEENGRGNFPPRFSGLQFPNYSSELNVNALELDDSALYLCASSSSTATNEKLFFGSGTQLSVL.

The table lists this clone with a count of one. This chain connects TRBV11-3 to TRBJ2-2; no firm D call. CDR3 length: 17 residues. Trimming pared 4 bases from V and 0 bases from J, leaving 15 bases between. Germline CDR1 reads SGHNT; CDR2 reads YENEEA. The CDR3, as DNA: TGTGCCAGCAGCTCCGCCAGAGGACCTGCGAACACCGGGGAGCTGTTTTTT. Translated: CASSSARGPANTGELFF.

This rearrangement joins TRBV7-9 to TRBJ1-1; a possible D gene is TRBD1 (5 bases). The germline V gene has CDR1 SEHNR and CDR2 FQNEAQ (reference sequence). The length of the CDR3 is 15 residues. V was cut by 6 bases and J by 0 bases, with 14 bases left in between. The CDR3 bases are TGTGCCAGCAGTCCCCGGACGGGGGTGAACACTGAAGCTTTCTTT. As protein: CASSPRTGVNTEAFF. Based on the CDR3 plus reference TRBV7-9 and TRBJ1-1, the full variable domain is DTGVSQNPRHKITKRGQNVTFRCDPISEHNRLYWYRQTLGQGPEFLTYFQNEAQLEKSRLLSDRFSAERPKGSFSTLEIQRTEQGDSAMYLCASSPRTGVNTEAFFGQGTRLTVV.

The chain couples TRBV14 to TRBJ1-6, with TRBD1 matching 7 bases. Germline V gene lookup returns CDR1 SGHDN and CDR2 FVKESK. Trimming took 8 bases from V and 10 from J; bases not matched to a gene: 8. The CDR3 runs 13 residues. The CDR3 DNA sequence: TGTGCCAGCCGGGACAGTCCCTTCTCACCCCTCCACTTT. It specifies CASRDSPFSPLHF. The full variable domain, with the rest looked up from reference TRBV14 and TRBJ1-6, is EAGVTQFPSHSVIEKGQTVTLRCDPISGHDNLYWYRRVMGKEIKFLLHFVKESKQDESGMPNNRFLAERTGGTYSTLKVQPAELEDSGVYFCASRDSPFSPLHFGNGTRLTVT.

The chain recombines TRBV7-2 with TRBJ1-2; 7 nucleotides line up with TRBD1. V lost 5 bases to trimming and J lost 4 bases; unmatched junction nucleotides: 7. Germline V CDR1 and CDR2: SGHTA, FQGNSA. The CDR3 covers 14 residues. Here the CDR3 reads CASSPRDSFYGYTF. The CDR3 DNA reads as TGTGCCAGCAGCCCTCGGGACAGTTTCTATGGCTACACCTTC.

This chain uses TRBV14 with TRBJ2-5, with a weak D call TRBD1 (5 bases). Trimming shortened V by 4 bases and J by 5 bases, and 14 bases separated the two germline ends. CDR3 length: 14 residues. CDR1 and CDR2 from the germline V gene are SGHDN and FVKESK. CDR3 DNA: TGTGCCAGCAGCCCTCAGGGTCCCCGGGAGACCCAGTACTTC. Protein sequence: CASSPQGPRETQYF.

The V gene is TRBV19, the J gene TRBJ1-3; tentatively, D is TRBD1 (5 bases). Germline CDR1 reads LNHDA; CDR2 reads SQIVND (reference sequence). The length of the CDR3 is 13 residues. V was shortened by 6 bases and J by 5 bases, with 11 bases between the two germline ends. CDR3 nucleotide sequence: TGTGCCAGTAGCTGGGACGGTCGAAACACCATATATTTT. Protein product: CASSWDGRNTIYF. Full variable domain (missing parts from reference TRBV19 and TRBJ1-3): DGGITQSPKYLFRKEGQNVTLSCEQNLNHDAMYWYRQDPGQGLRLIYYSQIVNDFQKGDIAEGYSVSREKKESFPLTVTSAQKNPTAFYLCASSWDGRNTIYFGEGSWLTVV.

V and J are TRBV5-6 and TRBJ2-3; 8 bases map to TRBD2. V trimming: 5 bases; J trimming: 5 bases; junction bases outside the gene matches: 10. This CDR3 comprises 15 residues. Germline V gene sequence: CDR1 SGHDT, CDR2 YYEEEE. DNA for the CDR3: TGTGCCAGCAGTTCGGGACTAGAGGAGCAAGATACGCAGTATTTT. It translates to CASSSGLEEQDTQYF.

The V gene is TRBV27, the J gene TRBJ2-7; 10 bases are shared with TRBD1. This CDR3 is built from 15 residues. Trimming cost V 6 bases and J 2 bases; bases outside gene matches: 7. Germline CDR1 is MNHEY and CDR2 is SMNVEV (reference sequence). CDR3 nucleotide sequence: TGTGCCAGCAGCTCACCGGGACAGGGGACCTACGAGCAGTACTTC. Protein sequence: CASSSPGQGTYEQYF.

The CDR3: CAWGLAGITDTQYF. Written as DNA, the CDR3 is TGTGCCTGGGGACTAGCGGGGATCACAGATACGCAGTATTTT. The V and J genes are TRBV30 and TRBJ2-3, with TRBD2 matching over 12 bases. CDR1 is GTSNPN, CDR2 SVGIG, per germline (reference sequence). J was trimmed by 2 bases and V by 5 bases; bases with no gene match: 2. CDR3 length: 14 residues.

In DNA form, the CDR3 reads TGCGCCAGCAGCCAAACTGGGACAGGGAACACCGGGGAGCTGTTTTTT. It yields the protein CASSQTGTGNTGELFF. The V gene is TRBV4-1, the J gene TRBJ2-2, with 8 nucleotides matching TRBD1. There are 16 residues in the CDR3. The V segment lost 2 bases and the J segment 1 base; nucleotides outside the gene matches: 3. Germline V gives CDR1 MGHRA, CDR2 YSYEKL.

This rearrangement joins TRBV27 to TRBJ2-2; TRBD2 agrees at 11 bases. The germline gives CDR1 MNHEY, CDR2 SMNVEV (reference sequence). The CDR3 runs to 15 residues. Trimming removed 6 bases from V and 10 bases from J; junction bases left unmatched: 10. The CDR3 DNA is TGTGCCAGCAGCCTACTAGCGGGGGCGCATGTGGAGCTGTTTTTT. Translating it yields CASSLLAGAHVELFF.